These T cell receptor beta chains were read from a single sample in a study of CD8 T cells in ankylosing spondylitis. One entry per CDR3 protein, called by TCRdb with MiXCR from the 5' RACE reads. Of fewer than 200,000 distinct CDR3 sequences listed, 15% to 20% were seen once; the top ten hold 4.3%. Source material: blood, either unsorted or a sorted T cell fraction (not recorded which). The source of these receptors is a male donor aged 5-30 years with ankylosing spondylitis or in good health (not recorded which). Both conserved end residues are part of each CDR3. The D gene is left open where the match is weak. Clone size is shown for a subset of rows, as once, few, many or a class of expanded clone.

D	V	J	size	DNA	CDR3
.	TRBV7-9	TRBJ2-3	many	TGTGCCAGCAGCCCAATGCCGCCGGCTGCGGGGCGCAGTACGCAGTATTTT	CASSPMPPAAGRSTQYF
TRBD1	TRBV7-2	TRBJ2-5	many	TGTGCCAGCAGCCAACCGGGACAGGCAGAAGAGACCCAGTACTTC	CASSQPGQAEETQYF
TRBD2	TRBV7-8	TRBJ2-3	many	TGTGCCAGCAGCCCCCCTAGCGGGGAACCTAGCACAGATACGCAGTATTTT	CASSPPSGEPSTDTQYF
TRBD1	TRBV14	TRBJ2-3	once	TGTGCCAGCAGCCAAGAGACAGGGAGTGCTAGCACAGATACGCAGTATTTT	CASSQETGSASTDTQYF
.	TRBV7-2	TRBJ1-1	few	TGTGCCAGCAGCTTAAATTCAGGATGGGCCACTGAAGCTTTCTTT	CASSLNSGWATEAFF
.	TRBV10-3	TRBJ2-1	many	TGTGCCATCAGTGAGTTAGGGGATGAGCAGTTCTTC	CAISELGDEQFF
TRBD1	TRBV5-1	TRBJ2-5	many	TGCGCCAGCAGCCTGACAGGGGTCGGGGAGACCCAGTACTTC	CASSLTGVGETQYF
.	TRBV20-1	TRBJ2-1	once	TGCAGTGCTATAGGAAGCGGGTCCTACAATGAGCAGTTCTTC	CSAIGSGSYNEQFF
.	TRBV29-1	TRBJ2-2	.	TGCAGCGTTGAAACAGCCGTGCACACCGGGGAGCTGTTTTTT	CSVETAVHTGELFF
.	TRBV29-1	TRBJ1-2	.	TGCAGCGTTGAAGGCGGCGGATATGGCTACACCTTC	CSVEGGGYGYTF
.	TRBV12-3/TRBV12-4	TRBJ2-2	many	TGTGCCAGCCAGGTGGGGGGGCACACCGGGGAGCTGTTTTTT	CASQVGGHTGELFF
TRBD2	TRBV5-1	TRBJ2-7	.	TGCGCCAGCAGCTTGGTTCCAGCGGGAGGCTCCTACGAGCAGTACTTC	CASSLVPAGGSYEQYF
.	TRBV20-1	TRBJ2-1	many	TGCAGTGCTAGTGGAATCCAGTCGGGAGTGGTAGGTGATGAGCAGTTCTTC	CSASGIQSGVVGDEQFF
.	TRBV25-1	TRBJ1-2	many	TGTGCCAGCACTTACCAGGGGTTAGGCTACACCTTC	CASTYQGLGYTF
TRBD2	TRBV7-6	TRBJ2-5	.	TGTGCCAGCAGCCCAGCGGGGTTCCAAGAGACCCAGTACTTC	CASSPAGFQETQYF
.	TRBV6-2/TRBV6-3	TRBJ1-1	many	TGTGCCAGCAGTTACCCTGGGACACAGAACACTGAAGCTTTCTTT	CASSYPGTQNTEAFF
TRBD1	TRBV6-5	TRBJ1-4	.	TGTGCCAGCAGGGGACAGCCATGGTCCGAAGGCGAAAAACTGTTTTTT	CASRGQPWSEGEKLFF
TRBD2	TRBV20-1	TRBJ2-1	.	TGCAGTGCTACCTGGACTAGACGGGATGAGCAGTTCTTC	CSATWTRRDEQFF
.	TRBV4-3	TRBJ2-2	.	TGCGCCAGCAGCCAAATAGTACGGAGGGCCGTCGGGGAGCTGTTTTTT	CASSQIVRRAVGELFF
.	TRBV28	TRBJ2-2	many	TGTGCCAGCAACCGGGTATCTTACACCGGGGAGCTGTTTTTT	CASNRVSYTGELFF
.	TRBV27	TRBJ1-1	many	TGTGCCAGCACTAAACTCACAGGGACCACTGAAGCTTTCTTT	CASTKLTGTTEAFF
.	TRBV5-1	TRBJ2-5	many	TGCGCCAGCAGGTTGAGGGGGGATCCGGGAGAGACCCAGTACTTC	CASRLRGDPGETQYF